This T cell receptor (beta chain) was recorded in a study of CD8+ T cells in alopecia areata. Turning to the study itself: Dosing with tofacitinib proceeded for 6 to 18 months, followed by 6 months off drug.

V lost 3 bases, J lost 15 bases, and 20 bases lay in between. The CDR3 is 14 amino acids. Per germline, CDR1 SEHNR and CDR2 FQNEAQ (reference sequence). cDNA reverse transcribed from extracted RNA served as the sequencing template. Produced via immunoSEQ multiplex PCR; TCRdb's table is partial and in-frame only. This sample yields some 240,000 clones, of which more than 45% are seen a single time; under 0.5% belongs to the top ten. This receptor was taken from a human donor with alopecia areata. The chain joins TRBV7-9 to TRBJ1-4; D is undetermined. This specimen consisted of CD4+ T cells sorted from blood, obtained at week 0. CDR3 sequence reads: CASSFIGETARVFF. For the CDR3, the DNA is TGTGCCAGCAGCTTTATCGGTGAGACCGCGAGGGTGTTTTTT.